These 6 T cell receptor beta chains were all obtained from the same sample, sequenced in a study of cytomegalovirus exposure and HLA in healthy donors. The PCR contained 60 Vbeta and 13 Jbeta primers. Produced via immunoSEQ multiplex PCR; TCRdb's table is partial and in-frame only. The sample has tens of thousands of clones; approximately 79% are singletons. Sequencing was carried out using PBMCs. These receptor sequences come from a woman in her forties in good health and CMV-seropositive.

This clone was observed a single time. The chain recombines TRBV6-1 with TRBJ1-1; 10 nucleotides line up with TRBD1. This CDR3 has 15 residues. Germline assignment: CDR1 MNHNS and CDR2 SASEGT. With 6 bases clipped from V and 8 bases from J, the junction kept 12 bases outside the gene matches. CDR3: CASREHGTGAREAFF. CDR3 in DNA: TGTGCCAGCAGAGAACACGGGACAGGGGCGCGCGAAGCTTTCTTT.

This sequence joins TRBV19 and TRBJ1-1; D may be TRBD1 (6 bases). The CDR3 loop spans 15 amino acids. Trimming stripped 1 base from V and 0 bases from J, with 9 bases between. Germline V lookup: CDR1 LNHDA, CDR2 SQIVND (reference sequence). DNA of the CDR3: TGTGCCAGTAGTATAGCGGACAGTCTGAACACTGAAGCTTTCTTT. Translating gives CASSIADSLNTEAFF.

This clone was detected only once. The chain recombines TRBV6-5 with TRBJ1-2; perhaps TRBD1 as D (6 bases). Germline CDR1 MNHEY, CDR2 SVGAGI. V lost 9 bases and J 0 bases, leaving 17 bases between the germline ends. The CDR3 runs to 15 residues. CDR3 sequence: CASIRGGGPNYGYTF. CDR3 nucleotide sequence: TGTGCCAGTATAAGGGGTGGGGGCCCTAACTATGGCTACACCTTC.

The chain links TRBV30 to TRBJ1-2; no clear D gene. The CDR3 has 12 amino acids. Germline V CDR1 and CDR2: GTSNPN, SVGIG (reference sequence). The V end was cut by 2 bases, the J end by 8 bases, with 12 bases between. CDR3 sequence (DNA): TGTGCCTGGAGTTCCGGGGTTGGAGGCTACACCTTC. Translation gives CAWSSGVGGYTF.

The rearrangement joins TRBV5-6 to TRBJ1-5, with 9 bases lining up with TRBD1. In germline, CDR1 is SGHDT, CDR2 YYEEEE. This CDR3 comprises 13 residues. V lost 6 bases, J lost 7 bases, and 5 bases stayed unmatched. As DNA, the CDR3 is TGTGCCAGCACTACAGGGGGCGGGCAGCCCCAGCATTTT. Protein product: CASTTGGGQPQHF.

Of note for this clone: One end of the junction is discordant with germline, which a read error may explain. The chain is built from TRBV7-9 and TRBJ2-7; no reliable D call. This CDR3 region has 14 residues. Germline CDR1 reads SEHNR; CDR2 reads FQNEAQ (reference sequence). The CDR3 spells CASSLIQISDEQYF. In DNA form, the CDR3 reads TGTGCCAGCAGCTTGATACAGATCTCCGACGAGCAGTACTTC.